This T cell receptor (beta chain) was obtained from a study of response to subunit inactivated influenza vaccine. TCRdb re-analysed the RT-PCR reads in MiXCR, keeping a single row per CDR3 protein. The sample has 450,000 to 600,000 distinct CDR3 sequences, 6% to 9% seen once. This clonotype has ten or more counts. Germline V gives CDR1 SNHLY, CDR2 FYNNEI. CDR3 length: 13 residues. The ends lost 9 bases at V and 0 bases at J; junction bases unmatched: 4. This sequence joins TRBV2 and TRBJ1-1; TRBD1 aligns across 7 bases. The clonotype originates from a man between 50 and 75 years old who received an inactivated influenza vaccine. The sequencing used PBMCs from blood, collected 23 months after vaccination. The CDR3 sequence is CASSGQLNTEAFF. CDR3 DNA sequence: TGTGCCAGTTCGGGACAGCTGAACACTGAAGCTTTCTTT.